Shown below are 20 T cell receptor beta chains from a single sample sequenced in a study of blood T cell repertoires in COVID-19. This table comes from immunoSEQ multiplex PCR, and its TCRdb copy is limited to in-frame clones, with some not included. Among 310,000 or so clones, roughly 85% were seen once, and the ten largest hold approximately 6%. The sample was PBMCs or T cells enriched from blood (not recorded which). The receptor source for this set is a woman aged 25 to 45 who had recovered from COVID-19.

The chain carries TRBV18 and TRBJ1-4, with 7 bases aligning to TRBD1. This CDR3 comprises 18 residues. Trimming took 3 bases from V and 0 from J; bases not matched to a gene: 10. Germline V gene sequence: CDR1 KGHSH, CDR2 LQKENI. The CDR3 loop is CASSPVGTALATNEKLFF. The CDR3 DNA follows: TGTGCCAGCTCACCTGTAGGGACAGCCCTTGCAACTAATGAAAAACTGTTTTTT.

The chain recombines TRBV4-1 with TRBJ1-4; D may be TRBD1 (5 bases). This CDR3 is built from 14 residues. The germline V gene has CDR1 MGHRA and CDR2 YSYEKL. Trimming removed 3 bases from V and 4 bases from J, with 9 bases in between. CDR3 DNA sequence: TGCGCCAGCAGCCAGGGGGGTTATAATGAAAAACTGTTTTTT. It codes for CASSQGGYNEKLFF.

The gene calls are TRBV27 and TRBJ1-6, with 9 bases identical to TRBD1. This CDR3 spans 14 amino acids. Trimming cost V 7 bases and J 10 bases; bases outside gene matches: 8. Germline V CDR1 and CDR2: MNHEY, SMNVEV (reference sequence). CDR3: CASNPGQGFSPLHF. The CDR3 region has the DNA TGTGCCAGCAATCCGGGACAGGGTTTCTCACCCCTCCACTTT.

J is TRBJ2-5 and V is TRBV5-4, with TRBD1 as a possible D gene (6 bases). The CDR3 totals 15 residues. The germline gives CDR1 SGHNT, CDR2 YYREEE (reference sequence). Between the trimmed V and J ends, which lost 0 bases and 4 bases, there was a span of 13 bases. The CDR3 here is CASSLDRAIGETQYF. DNA for the CDR3: TGTGCCAGCAGCTTGGACAGGGCGATAGGAGAGACCCAGTACTTC.

The V gene is TRBV21-1, the J gene TRBJ1-1; TRBD1 was called by the table and not checked on the DNA. TRBV21-1 is deemed a pseudogene. This CDR3 is built from 16 residues. In DNA, the CDR3 is TGTGCCAGCAGCAAAGTAACCAGGGGGTTGAACACTGAAGCTTTCTTT. Amino acid sequence: CASSKVTRGLNTEAFF.

The CDR3 spells CASRQPSGRTNTEAFF. For the CDR3, the DNA is TGCGCCAGCAGGCAACCGTCCGGGAGGACAAACACTGAAGCTTTCTTT. The rearrangement joins TRBV4-1 to TRBJ1-1, with D perhaps TRBD1 (5 bases). This CDR3 has 16 residues. Germline-derived CDR1 and CDR2 are MGHRA and YSYEKL. Trimming removed 6 bases at V and 2 bases at J, with 19 bases between.

This chain uses TRBV15 with TRBJ1-5; 9 bases line up with TRBD1. CDR1 is LNHNV and CDR2 is YYDKDF in the germline V gene (reference sequence). The CDR3 runs 14 residues. V shed 5 bases and J 7 bases; nucleotides not matched to a gene: 6. The CDR3 is CATSSIDRGQPQHF. The CDR3 DNA reads TGTGCCACCAGCTCCATTGACAGGGGGCAGCCCCAGCATTTT.

To note about this clone: The junction differs from germline at one of its ends, possibly a read error. The chain employs TRBV5-6 and TRBJ1-4; 9 bases agree with TRBD1. Germline-derived CDR1 and CDR2 are SGHDT and YYEEEE. The CDR3 is made up of 12 amino acids. In nucleotides, the CDR3 is TGTGCCAGCAGCCCGGGCGGGGACAGGGCGACTTTT. It yields the protein CASSPGGDRATF.

This clone has just a few counts. The J gene is TRBJ1-4, the V gene TRBV7-9; tentative D call: TRBD1 (5 bases). Trimming left V 10 bases short and J 6 bases short, with 15 bases between. CDR1 SEHNR and CDR2 FQNEAQ come from the germline V gene (reference sequence). The CDR3 covers 13 residues. The CDR3 DNA reads as TGTGCCACTCCGGGGACTCGGGATGAAAAACTGTTTTTT. It specifies CATPGTRDEKLFF.

This clone was observed a single time. The chain uses TRBV7-8 and TRBJ2-1; no reliable D call. CDR3 size: 15 residues. In germline, CDR1 is SGHVS, CDR2 FQNEAQ. The germline V and J ends were trimmed by 5 bases and 1 base, with 12 bases remaining between them. The CDR3, as DNA: TGTGCCAGCAGCCCTCGTCCCACTTCCTACAATGAGCAGTTCTTC. Amino acid sequence: CASSPRPTSYNEQFF. The entire variable domain, with the rest obtained from reference TRBV7-8 and TRBJ2-1, is as follows: GAGVSQSPRYKVAKRGQDVALRCDPISGHVSLFWYQQALGQGPEFLTYFQNEAQLDKSGLPSDRFFAERPEGSVSTLKIQRTQQEDSAVYLCASSPRPTSYNEQFFGPGTRLTVL.

In this sample, this clone turned up once. The genes are TRBV7-2 and TRBJ1-1, with D unresolved. Germline CDR1 SGHTA, CDR2 FQGNSA. The CDR3 covers 15 residues. V lost 5 bases, J lost 4 bases, and 17 bases lay in between. The CDR3 DNA reads as TGTGCCAGCAGCCTTACGGATGATAGAGGCACTGAAGCTTTCTTT. It translates to CASSLTDDRGTEAFF.

The chain couples TRBV19 to TRBJ1-6; no firm D call. Trimming shortened V by 4 bases and J by 4 bases, and 17 bases separated the two germline ends. This CDR3 spans 17 amino acids. CDR1 and CDR2 from the germline V gene are LNHDA and SQIVND (reference sequence). The CDR3 protein is CASSTGLDNRYNSPLHF. DNA of the CDR3: TGTGCCAGTAGTACGGGTCTCGATAACCGATATAATTCACCCCTCCACTTT.

This sequence joins TRBV6-6 and TRBJ2-1; 11 positions agree with TRBD1. V gave up 6 bases and J gave up 3 bases; unmatched junction bases: 4. Per the germline V gene, CDR1 is MNHNY and CDR2 is SVGAGI (reference sequence). This CDR3 is built from 15 residues. The CDR3 DNA is TGTGCCAGCAGGGGACAGGGGGGATTCTACAATGAGCAGTTCTTC. Encoded protein: CASRGQGGFYNEQFF.

The genes are TRBV19 and TRBJ2-3; TRBD2 matches at 14 bases. Germline lookup yields CDR1 LNHDA and CDR2 SQIVND (reference sequence). V was clipped by 6 bases and J by 2 bases; unmatched bases: 7. The CDR3 runs to 17 residues. CDR3 coding DNA: TGTGCCAGTAGCTGGACTAGCGGGGGGCCCCTCACAGATACGCAGTATTTT. This gives the protein CASSWTSGGPLTDTQYF.

V is TRBV6-5 and J is TRBJ1-4, with D perhaps matching TRBD1 (6 bases). The CDR3 spans 15 residues. The ends were cut back, 6 bases at V and 3 bases at J, with 14 bases in the middle. CDR1 and CDR2 (germline): MNHEY, SVGAGI. CDR3 amino acids: CASSPETGSNEKLFF. The CDR3 DNA follows: TGTGCCAGCAGCCCCGAGACAGGATCTAATGAAAAACTGTTTTTT.

The chain uses TRBV4-1 and TRBJ1-4; 9 bases fit TRBD1. J lost 6 bases, V lost 1 base, and 6 bases had no gene match. Germline lookup yields CDR1 MGHRA and CDR2 YSYEKL. The CDR3 sequence is 16 residues long. CDR3 DNA: TGCGCCAGCAGCCAAGGAGACAGGGGGTTGGATGAAAAACTGTTTTTT. Its translation is CASSQGDRGLDEKLFF.

The rearrangement joins TRBV4-3 to TRBJ2-7, with 8 bases identical to TRBD2. This CDR3 region has 16 residues. V lost 2 bases and J lost 3; bases outside the gene matches: 9. CDR1 and CDR2 from the germline V gene are LGHNA and YSLEER. The CDR3 DNA sequence: TGCGCCAGCAGCCAATTTCCAGCGGGGGCCCTCTACGAGCAGTACTTC. Translation: CASSQFPAGALYEQYF.

The chain recombines TRBV5-1 with TRBJ2-7; D not certain. The ends were cut back, 4 bases at V and 2 bases at J, with 10 bases in the middle. The CDR3 length is 13 residues. CDR1 and CDR2 (germline): SGHRS, YFSETQ. CDR3 nucleotide sequence: TGCGCCAGCAGCCCGACAAGTACCTACGAGCAGTACTTC. It is translated as CASSPTSTYEQYF.

This sequence joins TRBV9 and TRBJ2-2, with 8 nucleotides matching TRBD1. Germline-derived CDR1 and CDR2 are SGDLS and YYNGEE. The CDR3 is 14 residues long. The J segment lost 3 bases and the V segment lost 4 bases, leaving 2 bases of the junction unmatched. CDR3 sequence (DNA): TGTGCCAGCAGCCCGACAGGGGACACCGGGGAGCTGTTTTTT. This gives the protein CASSPTGDTGELFF.

The chain carries TRBV30 and TRBJ1-5; 9 positions agree with TRBD1. CDR3 length: 15 amino acids. The germline V gene encodes CDR1 GTSNPN and CDR2 SVGIG (reference sequence). V lost 1 base and J lost 4; bases outside the gene matches: 5. Written as DNA, the CDR3 is TGTGCCTGGAGTGCTCCCGACAGGGGGAATCAGCCCCAGCATTTT. It yields the protein CAWSAPDRGNQPQHF.